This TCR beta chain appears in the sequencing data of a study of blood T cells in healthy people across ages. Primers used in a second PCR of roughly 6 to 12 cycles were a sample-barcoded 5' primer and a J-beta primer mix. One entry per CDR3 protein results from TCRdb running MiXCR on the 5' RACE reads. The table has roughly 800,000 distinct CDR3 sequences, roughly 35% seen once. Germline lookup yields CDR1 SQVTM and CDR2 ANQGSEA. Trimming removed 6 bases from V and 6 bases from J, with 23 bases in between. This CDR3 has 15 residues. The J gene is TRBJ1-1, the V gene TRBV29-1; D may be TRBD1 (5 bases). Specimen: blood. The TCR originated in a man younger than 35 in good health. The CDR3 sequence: CSVLGIPSLGPEAFF. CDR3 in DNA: TGCAGCGTCCTCGGGATACCTTCACTGGGGCCTGAAGCTTTCTTT.